This T cell receptor beta chain stems from a study of cytomegalovirus exposure and HLA in healthy donors. Study-wide context: A later analysis reported the same platform for the 95 to 150 validation repertoires and the roughly 700 first-cohort repertoires. Study-wide points: Researchers catalogued under 200 TCR beta chains as cytomegalovirus-associated.

A word on this clone: The antigen remains unidentified.

Profiling relied on immunoSEQ multiplex PCR, and the TCRdb table lists in-frame clones only, not all of them. The data show fewer than 200,000 clones, with 85% seen just once and about 17% held by the top ten. CDR3 length equals 14 residues. Per the germline V gene, CDR1 is ENHRY and CDR2 is SYGVKD. Trimming cost V 11 bases and J 4 bases; bases outside gene matches: 12. While the first cohort had around 700 subjects, the donors belonged to the separate validation cohort of 120 subjects. The chain is built from TRBV10-3 and TRBJ1-1; TRBD1 matches at 8 bases. Sequencing was performed on PBMCs. The TCR was taken from a young man in good health and CMV-seropositive. Here the CDR3 DNA reads TGTGCCGCCCAAGACAGGGGTAAGGGCACTGAAGCTTTCTTT. Protein product: CAAQDRGKGTEAFF.